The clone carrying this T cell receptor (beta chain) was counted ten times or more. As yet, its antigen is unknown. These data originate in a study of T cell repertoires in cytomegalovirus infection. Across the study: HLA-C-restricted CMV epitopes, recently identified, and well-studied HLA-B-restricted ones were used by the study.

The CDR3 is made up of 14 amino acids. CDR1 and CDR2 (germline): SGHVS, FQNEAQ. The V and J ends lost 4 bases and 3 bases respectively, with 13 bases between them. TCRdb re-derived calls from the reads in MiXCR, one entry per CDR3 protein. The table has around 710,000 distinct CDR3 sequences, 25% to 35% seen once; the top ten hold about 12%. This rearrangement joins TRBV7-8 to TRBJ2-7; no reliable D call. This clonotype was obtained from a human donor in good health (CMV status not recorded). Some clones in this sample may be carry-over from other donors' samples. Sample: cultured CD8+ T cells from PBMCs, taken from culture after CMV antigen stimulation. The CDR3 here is CASSSFQVVYEQYV. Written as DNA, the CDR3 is TGTGCCAGCAGCTCATTCCAGGTGGTCTACGAGCAGTACGTC.